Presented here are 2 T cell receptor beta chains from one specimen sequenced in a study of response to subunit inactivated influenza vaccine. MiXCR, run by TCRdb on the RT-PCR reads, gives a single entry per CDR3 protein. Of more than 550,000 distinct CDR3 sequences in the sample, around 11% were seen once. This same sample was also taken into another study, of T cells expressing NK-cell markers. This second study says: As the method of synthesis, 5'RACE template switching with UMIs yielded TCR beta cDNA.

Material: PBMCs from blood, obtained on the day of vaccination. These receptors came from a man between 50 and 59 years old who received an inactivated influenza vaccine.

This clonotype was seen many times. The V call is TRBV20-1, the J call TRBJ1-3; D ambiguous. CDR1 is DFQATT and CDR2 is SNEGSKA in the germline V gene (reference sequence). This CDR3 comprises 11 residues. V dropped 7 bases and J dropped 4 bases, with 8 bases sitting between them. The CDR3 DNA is TGCAGTGTAAACTCAGGAAACACCATATATTTT. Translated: CSVNSGNTIYF.

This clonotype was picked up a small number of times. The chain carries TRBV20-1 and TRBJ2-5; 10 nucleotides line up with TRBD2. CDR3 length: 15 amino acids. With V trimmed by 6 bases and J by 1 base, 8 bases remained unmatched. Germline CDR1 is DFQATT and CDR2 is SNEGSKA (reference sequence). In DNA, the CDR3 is TGCAGTGCCTTTCCTCGGACTAGCGGCCAAGAGACCCAGTACTTC. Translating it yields CSAFPRTSGQETQYF.